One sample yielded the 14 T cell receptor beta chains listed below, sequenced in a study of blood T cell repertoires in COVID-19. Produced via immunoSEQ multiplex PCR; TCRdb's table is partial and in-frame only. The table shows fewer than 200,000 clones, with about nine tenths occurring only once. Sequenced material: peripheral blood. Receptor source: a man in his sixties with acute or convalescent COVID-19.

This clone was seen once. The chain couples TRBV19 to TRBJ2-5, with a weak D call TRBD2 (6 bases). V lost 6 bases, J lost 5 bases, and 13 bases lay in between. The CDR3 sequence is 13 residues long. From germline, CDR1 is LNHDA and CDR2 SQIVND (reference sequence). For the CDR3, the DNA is TGTGCCAGTAGCCTCAATCGGGGGGAGACCCAGTACTTC. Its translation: CASSLNRGETQYF.

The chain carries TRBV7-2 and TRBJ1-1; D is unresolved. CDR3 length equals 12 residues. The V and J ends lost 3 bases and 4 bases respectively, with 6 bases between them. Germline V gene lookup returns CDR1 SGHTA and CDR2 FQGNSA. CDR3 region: CASSFLTTEAFF. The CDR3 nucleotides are TGTGCCAGCAGCTTCCTAACCACTGAAGCTTTCTTT.

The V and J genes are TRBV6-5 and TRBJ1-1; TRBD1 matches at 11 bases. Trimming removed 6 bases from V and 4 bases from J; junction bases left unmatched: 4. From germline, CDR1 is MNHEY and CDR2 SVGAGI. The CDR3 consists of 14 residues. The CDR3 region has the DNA TGTGCCAGCAGAGGGACAGGGGGAAGCACTGAAGCTTTCTTT. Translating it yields CASRGTGGSTEAFF.

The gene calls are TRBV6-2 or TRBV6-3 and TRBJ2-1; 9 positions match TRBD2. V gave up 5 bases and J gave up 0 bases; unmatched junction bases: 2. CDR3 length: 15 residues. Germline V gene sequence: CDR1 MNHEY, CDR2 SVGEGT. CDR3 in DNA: TGTGCCAGCAGTGAGACTAGCGGCTCCTACAATGAGCAGTTCTTC. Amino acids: CASSETSGSYNEQFF.

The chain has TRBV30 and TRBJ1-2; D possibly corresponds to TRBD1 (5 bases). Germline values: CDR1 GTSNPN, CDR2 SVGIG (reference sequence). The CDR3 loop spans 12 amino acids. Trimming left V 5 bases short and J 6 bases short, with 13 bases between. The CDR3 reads CAWGRQWDGYTF. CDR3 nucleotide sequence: TGTGCCTGGGGCCGACAGTGGGATGGCTACACCTTC.

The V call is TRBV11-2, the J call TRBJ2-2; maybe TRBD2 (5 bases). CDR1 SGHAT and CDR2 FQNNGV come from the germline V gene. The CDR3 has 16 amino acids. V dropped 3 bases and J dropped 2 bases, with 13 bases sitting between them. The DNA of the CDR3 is TGTGCCAGCAGCTTTCGACTACCAAAAAACACCGGGGAGCTGTTTTTT. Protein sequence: CASSFRLPKNTGELFF.

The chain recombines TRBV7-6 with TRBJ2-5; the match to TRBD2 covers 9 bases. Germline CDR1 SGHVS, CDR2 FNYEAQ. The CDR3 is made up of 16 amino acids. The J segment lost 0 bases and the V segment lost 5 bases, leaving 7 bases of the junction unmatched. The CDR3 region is CASSALGGGDQETQYF. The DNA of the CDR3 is TGTGCCAGCAGCGCCTTGGGCGGGGGGGACCAAGAGACCCAGTACTTC.

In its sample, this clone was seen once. The CDR3 DNA follows: TGTGCCAGCAGTCCTCGGTCGAACACTGAAGCTTTCTTT. It translates to CASSPRSNTEAFF. The chain uses TRBV27 and TRBJ1-1; D is unresolved. The CDR3 loop spans 13 amino acids. From germline, CDR1 is MNHEY and CDR2 SMNVEV (reference sequence). V lost 5 bases to trimming and J lost 1 base, with 8 bases between them.

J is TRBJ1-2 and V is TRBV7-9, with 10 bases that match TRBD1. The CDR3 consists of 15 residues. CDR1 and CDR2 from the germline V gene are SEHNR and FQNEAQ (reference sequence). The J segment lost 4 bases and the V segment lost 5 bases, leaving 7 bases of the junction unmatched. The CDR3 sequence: CASSGTGAIVYGYTF. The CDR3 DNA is TGTGCCAGCAGCGGGACAGGGGCGATCGTCTATGGCTACACCTTC.

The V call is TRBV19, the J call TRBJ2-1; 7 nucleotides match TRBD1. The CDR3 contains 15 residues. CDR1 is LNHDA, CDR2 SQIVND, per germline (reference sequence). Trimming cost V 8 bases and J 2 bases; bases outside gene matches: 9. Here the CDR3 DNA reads TGTGCCAGTTCCCCCCTGACAGGGCCCTACAATGAGCAGTTCTTC. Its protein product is CASSPLTGPYNEQFF.

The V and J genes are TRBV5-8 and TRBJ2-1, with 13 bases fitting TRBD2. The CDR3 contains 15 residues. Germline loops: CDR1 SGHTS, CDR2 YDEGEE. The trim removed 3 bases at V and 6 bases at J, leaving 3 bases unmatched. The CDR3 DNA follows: TGTGCCAGCAGCTCTGGGACTAGCGGGGTCAATGAGCAGTTCTTC. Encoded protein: CASSSGTSGVNEQFF.

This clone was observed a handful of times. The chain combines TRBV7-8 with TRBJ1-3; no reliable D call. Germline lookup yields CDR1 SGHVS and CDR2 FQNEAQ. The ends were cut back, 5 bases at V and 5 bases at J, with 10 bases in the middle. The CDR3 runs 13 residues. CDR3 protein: CASSPRGRNTIYF. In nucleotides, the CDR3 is TGTGCCAGCAGCCCAAGAGGCCGAAACACCATATATTTT.

This CDR3 reads CATSPHRVEYEQYV. The CDR3 nucleotides are TGTGCCACCAGCCCCCATCGAGTTGAGTACGAGCAGTACGTC. The V call is TRBV15, the J call TRBJ2-7; D unclear. The ends were cut back, 5 bases at V and 4 bases at J, with 15 bases in the middle. CDR1 and CDR2 (germline): LNHNV, YYDKDF (reference sequence). The CDR3 is 14 residues long.

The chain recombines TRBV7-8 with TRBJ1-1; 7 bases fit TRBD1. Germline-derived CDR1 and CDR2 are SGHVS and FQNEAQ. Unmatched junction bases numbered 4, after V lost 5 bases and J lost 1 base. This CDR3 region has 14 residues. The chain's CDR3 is CASSAGGPNTEAFF. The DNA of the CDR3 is TGTGCCAGCAGCGCAGGGGGGCCGAACACTGAAGCTTTCTTT.